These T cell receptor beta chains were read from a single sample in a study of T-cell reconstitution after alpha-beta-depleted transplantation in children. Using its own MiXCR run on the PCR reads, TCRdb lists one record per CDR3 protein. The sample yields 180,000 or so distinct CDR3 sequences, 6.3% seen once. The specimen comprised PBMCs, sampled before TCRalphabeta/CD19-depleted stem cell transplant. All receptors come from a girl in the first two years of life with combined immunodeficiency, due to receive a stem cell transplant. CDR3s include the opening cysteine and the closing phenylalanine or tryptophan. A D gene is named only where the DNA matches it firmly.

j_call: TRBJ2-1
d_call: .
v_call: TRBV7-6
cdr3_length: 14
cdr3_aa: CASSLWQGSGEQFF

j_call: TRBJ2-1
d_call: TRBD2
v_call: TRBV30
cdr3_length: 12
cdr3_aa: CAWGLAGNEQFF

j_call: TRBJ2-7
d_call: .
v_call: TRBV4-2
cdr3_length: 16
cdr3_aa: CASSQVFGGDTYEQYF

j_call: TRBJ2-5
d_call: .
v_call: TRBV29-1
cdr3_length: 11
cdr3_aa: CSTRGGETQYF

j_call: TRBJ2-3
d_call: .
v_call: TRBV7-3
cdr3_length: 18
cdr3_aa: CASSLPAGGDRQTDTQYF

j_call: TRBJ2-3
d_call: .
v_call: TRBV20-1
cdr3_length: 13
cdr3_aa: CSVTDSGTDTQYF

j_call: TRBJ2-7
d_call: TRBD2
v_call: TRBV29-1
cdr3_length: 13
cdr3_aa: CSVLGGITYEQYF

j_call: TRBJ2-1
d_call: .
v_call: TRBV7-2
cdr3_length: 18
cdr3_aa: CASSLSANGMSSYNEQFF

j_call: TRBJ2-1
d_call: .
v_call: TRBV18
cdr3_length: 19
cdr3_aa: CASSPLFPGPSSSYNEQFF

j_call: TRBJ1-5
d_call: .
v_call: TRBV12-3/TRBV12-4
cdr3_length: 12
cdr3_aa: CASSPQQQPQHF

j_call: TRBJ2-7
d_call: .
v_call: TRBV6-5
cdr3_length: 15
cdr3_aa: CASSYGFGQSYEQYF

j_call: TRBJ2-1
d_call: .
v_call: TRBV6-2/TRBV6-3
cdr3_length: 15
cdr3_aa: CASSYSASGYNEQFF

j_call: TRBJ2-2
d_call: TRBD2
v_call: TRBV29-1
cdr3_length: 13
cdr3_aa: CSVGQRGFGELFF

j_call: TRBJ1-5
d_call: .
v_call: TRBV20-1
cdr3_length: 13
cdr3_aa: CSARISGDQPQHF

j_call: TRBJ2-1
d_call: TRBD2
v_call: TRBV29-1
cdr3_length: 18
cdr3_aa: CSVEDMRLLSGRANEQFF

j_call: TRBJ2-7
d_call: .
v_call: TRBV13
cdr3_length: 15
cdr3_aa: CASSLGTSSSYEQYF

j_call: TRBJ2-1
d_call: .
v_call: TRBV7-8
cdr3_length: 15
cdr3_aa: CASSLRLSSYNEQFF

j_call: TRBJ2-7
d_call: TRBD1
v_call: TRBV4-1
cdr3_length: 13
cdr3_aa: CASSQRQGYEQYF

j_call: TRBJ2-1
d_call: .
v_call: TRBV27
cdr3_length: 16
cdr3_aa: CASSFLPGRLRDEQFF

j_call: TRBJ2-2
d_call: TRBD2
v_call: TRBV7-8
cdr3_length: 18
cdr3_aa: CASSQFLTSGANTGELFF

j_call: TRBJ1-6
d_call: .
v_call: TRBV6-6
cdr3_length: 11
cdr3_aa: CASSPDKSLHF

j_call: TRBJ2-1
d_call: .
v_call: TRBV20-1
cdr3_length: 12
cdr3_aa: CSARETLAEQFF

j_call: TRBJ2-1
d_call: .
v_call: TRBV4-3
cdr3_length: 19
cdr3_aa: CASSQDRRRADLAYNEQFF

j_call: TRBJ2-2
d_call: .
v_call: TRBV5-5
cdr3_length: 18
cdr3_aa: CASSLLGAYSLIGGELFF

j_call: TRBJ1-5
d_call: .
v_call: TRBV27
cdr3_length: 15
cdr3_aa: CASSLGSGINQPQHF

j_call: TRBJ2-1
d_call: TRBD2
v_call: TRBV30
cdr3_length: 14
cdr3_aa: CAWSDTSGGHEQFF